This T cell receptor beta chain was retrieved from a study of blood T cell repertoires in COVID-19. At the level of the study: Samples came from the United States, Italy and Spain, spanning acute and convalescent COVID-19.

In its sample, this clone was seen once. Other DNA sequences in the sample encode the same CDR3. Sequencing was performed with immunoSEQ multiplex PCR; in TCRdb, only in-frame clones are kept and a portion is missing. This sample yields approximately 110,000 clones, of which 75% to 85% are seen a single time; under 8% belongs to the top ten. The CDR3 runs 12 residues. Trimming pared 5 bases from V and 5 bases from J, leaving 10 bases between. The germline V gene has CDR1 SGHRS and CDR2 YFSETQ. The chain recombines TRBV5-1 with TRBJ2-5, with a possible D match to TRBD2 (5 bases). The sequencing input was peripheral blood. The receptor was derived from a woman at least 80 years old with active or convalescent COVID-19. This CDR3 is CASSPRGETQYF. In DNA form, the CDR3 reads TGCGCCAGCAGTCCACGCGGGGAGACCCAGTACTTC.